This T cell receptor (beta chain) is drawn from a study of radiotherapy plus CTLA-4 blockade in lung cancer. The study's findings and limits: With interferon-beta, early dynamics of blood T cell clones were reported to best predict response. TCR clones of tumor origin grew in blood after radiotherapy plus ipilimumab.

A note on this clone: The target antigen is unknown.

The V end lost 0 bases, the J end lost 3 bases, and 17 bases lay between the germline ends. Germline CDR1 reads ENHRY; CDR2 reads SYGVKD. CDR3 size: 17 residues. Method: immunoSEQ multiplex PCR; TCRdb's copy keeps in-frame clones and lacks some. There are approximately 77,000 clones in the sample; around 76% occur only once, and roughly 20% lies in the top ten. Focal radiation was given together with CTLA-4 blockade (ipilimumab) to patients with chemo-refractory metastatic non-small-cell lung cancer. J is TRBJ1-1 and V is TRBV10-3, with D hard to call. This specimen was peripheral blood, taken from a patient treated with radiotherapy plus ipilimumab. The TCR was taken from a human donor with non-small cell lung cancer whose response to radiotherapy plus ipilimumab could not be evaluated. Some clones in this sample may be carry-over from other donors' samples. CDR3: CAISESRASWADTEAFF. CDR3 in DNA: TGTGCCATCAGTGAGTCGAGGGCCTCTTGGGCGGACACTGAAGCTTTCTTT.